This T cell receptor (beta chain) appears in the sequencing data of a study of beta chain features in type 1 diabetes. Study-level findings and limits: For patients and controls alike, PCR might favor shorter templates to the same degree. VDJ junctions sequenced from type 1 diabetes patients showed fewer insertions and more deletions. TCRB repertoires of naive, central memory and Treg cells appeared more similar among patients than among healthy donors.

As every portion of the isolated RNA was reverse transcribed, the sequencing read expressed TCRB transcripts. TCRdb keeps only in-frame clones here, not all; method: immunoSEQ multiplex PCR. The sample lists more than 350,000 clones, roughly an eighth occurring once. Germline trimming cut 5 bases from V and 2 bases from J; bases unmatched to any gene: 3. CDR1 is SGHTA and CDR2 is FQGTGA in the germline V gene. The CDR3 consists of 15 residues. Every donor had blood drawn once into heparin, roughly 120 mL on average. A word on this clone: Its antigen remains unknown. The sample contains more than one DNA sequence encoding this CDR3.

The chain couples TRBV7-3 to TRBJ2-1, with 10 bases that match TRBD2. This receptor was identified in a woman between 18 and 29 years old in good health. Sequenced input: naive CD4+ T cells from blood. The CDR3 DNA reads as TGTGCCAGCAGCGCTACTAGCGGGACCTACAATGAGCAGTTCTTC. It yields the protein CASSATSGTYNEQFF.